The sequence of this TCR beta chain was determined in a study of Ad26.COV2.S vaccination and SARS-CoV-2 variants. In the study overall: Into the muscle, Ad26.COV2.S was dosed once or twice, 56 days apart.

Treatment of the sample: 15 to 20 received Ad26.COV2.S at low or high dose, single or two shots; a few received placebo; per-sample allocation not given. Specimen acquisition occurred on day 63 following the initial vaccine or placebo injection. Its platform was an Ad26 vector, and its expressed antigen was Wuhan-strain SARS-CoV-2 spike. This clone has more than one count but fewer than ten. The antigen is not known. Findings of the study overall: While placebo recipients had lower spike-specific TCR breadth, vaccine recipients had more. Comparable non-spike TCR breadth was observed in vaccine and placebo recipients.

This table comes from immunoSEQ multiplex PCR, and its TCRdb copy is limited to in-frame clones, with some not included. The sample lists hundreds of thousands of clones, around 90% occurring once. The sample was peripheral blood, taken in a trial of Ad26.COV2.S vaccine versus placebo. This TCR was recovered from a person aged 18-65 years who received the Ad26.COV2.S COVID-19 vaccine or a placebo.

CDR3 region: CASSRTGELFF. CDR3 DNA sequence: TGTGCCAGCAGCCGCACCGGGGAGCTGTTTTTT. V and J are TRBV7-3 and TRBJ2-2; D is unclear. Germline V gene data show CDR1 as SGHTA and CDR2 as FQGTGA. V was shortened by 5 bases and J by 4 bases, with 2 bases between the two germline ends. The CDR3 runs to 11 residues.